This T cell receptor beta chain was sequenced during a study of OX40 agonist ivuxolimab in advanced cancers. Study-level background: Among those enrolled, mean age was about 63 years (range 23 to 79) and about 82% were male.

Patients were ineligible given autoimmune disease history or systemic immunosuppression. The CDR3 covers 13 residues. The germline CDR1 and CDR2 sequences are SNHLY and FYNNEI. Trimming took 7 bases from V and 4 from J, leaving 13 bases between them. Assay: immunoSEQ multiplex PCR; the TCRdb copy retains only in-frame clones and omits some. The sample includes 55,000 to 90,000 clones, approximately 81% of them seen just once. The chain is built from TRBV2 and TRBJ1-1, with D possibly TRBD1 on 5 matching bases. This sequence originates from an adult with an advanced solid tumor such as melanoma, head and neck, liver or kidney cancer. Sequencing used CD4+ or CD8+ T cells sorted from blood, obtained in a trial of the OX40 agonist ivuxolimab. In DNA form, the CDR3 reads TGTGCCAGCACGGACATGGGCGGCACTGAAGCTTTCTTT. Its protein is CASTDMGGTEAFF.